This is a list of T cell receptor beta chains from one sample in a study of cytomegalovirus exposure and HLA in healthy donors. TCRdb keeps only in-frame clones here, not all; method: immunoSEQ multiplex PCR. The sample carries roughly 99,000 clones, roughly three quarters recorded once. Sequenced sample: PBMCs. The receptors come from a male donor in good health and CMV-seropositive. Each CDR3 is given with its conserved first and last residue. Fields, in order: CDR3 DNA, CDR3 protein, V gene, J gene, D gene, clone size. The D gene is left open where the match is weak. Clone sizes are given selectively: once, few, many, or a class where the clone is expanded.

CDR3 DNA: TGTGCCAGCAGCTTAGCGGGGACTAGCGGCGGATTAGATACCCAGTACTTC
CDR3 protein: CASSLAGTSGGLDTQYF
V gene: TRBV7-2
J gene: TRBJ2-5
D gene: TRBD2
clone size: -

CDR3 DNA: TGCGCCAGCAGCTCGCTTGGAGCAGCTAGCACAGATACGCAGTATTTT
CDR3 protein: CASSSLGAASTDTQYF
V gene: TRBV5-1
J gene: TRBJ2-3
D gene: -
clone size: once

CDR3 DNA: TGTGCTTGGAGCCTTAAGGAGGGGGAAAAACTGTTTTTT
CDR3 protein: CAWSLKEGEKLFF
V gene: TRBV30
J gene: TRBJ1-4
D gene: -
clone size: -

CDR3 DNA: TGTGCCAGCAACCGGGATAGGAGTAATCAGCCCCAGCATTTT
CDR3 protein: CASNRDRSNQPQHF
V gene: TRBV2
J gene: TRBJ1-5
D gene: -
clone size: -

CDR3 DNA: TGCAGCTCTGTGGGGGGGAATAGGGCTGAAGCTTTCTTT
CDR3 protein: CSSVGGNRAEAFF
V gene: TRBV29-1
J gene: TRBJ1-1
D gene: -
clone size: -

CDR3 DNA: TGCGCCAGCAGCTTAGGGGCACAGAGCTCCTACGAGCAGTACTTC
CDR3 protein: CASSLGAQSSYEQYF
V gene: TRBV5-1
J gene: TRBJ2-7
D gene: -
clone size: -

CDR3 DNA: TGTGCCAGCAGCGCGGGTAGCACCGGGGAGCTGTTTTTT
CDR3 protein: CASSAGSTGELFF
V gene: TRBV11-3
J gene: TRBJ2-2
D gene: -
clone size: -

CDR3 DNA: TGTGCCAGCAGCGCCCGGGTAAATTCACCCCTCCACTTT
CDR3 protein: CASSARVNSPLHF
V gene: TRBV9
J gene: TRBJ1-6
D gene: -
clone size: -

CDR3 DNA: TGTGCCAGCAGTTCCCAGGGTTATCAGCCCCAGCATTTT
CDR3 protein: CASSSQGYQPQHF
V gene: TRBV27
J gene: TRBJ1-5
D gene: -
clone size: few

CDR3 DNA: TGTGCCAGCCGACGTGAGGAACTTATGAACACTGAAGCTTTCTTT
CDR3 protein: CASRREELMNTEAFF
V gene: TRBV6-1
J gene: TRBJ1-1
D gene: -
clone size: -

CDR3 DNA: TGTGCCAGCAGTGACCAGGGCTCTGGGGCCAACGTCCTGACTTTC
CDR3 protein: CASSDQGSGANVLTF
V gene: TRBV2
J gene: TRBJ2-6
D gene: -
clone size: once

CDR3 DNA: TGTGCCAGCTCACCACTTGACAGGGGGCACACTGAAGCTTTCTTT
CDR3 protein: CASSPLDRGHTEAFF
V gene: TRBV18
J gene: TRBJ1-1
D gene: TRBD1
clone size: -

CDR3 DNA: TGTGCCACCAGCCGGAGCTCCTATAATTCACCCCTCCACTTT
CDR3 protein: CATSRSSYNSPLHF
V gene: TRBV15
J gene: TRBJ1-6
D gene: -
clone size: -

CDR3 DNA: TGTGCCATCAGAGGGGGGAACACTGAAGCTTTCTTT
CDR3 protein: CAIRGGNTEAFF
V gene: TRBV10-3
J gene: TRBJ1-1
D gene: -
clone size: -

CDR3 DNA: TGCGCCAGCAGCCGTACGCTAGCGGGGGGGCTAAATGAGCAGTTCTTC
CDR3 protein: CASSRTLAGGLNEQFF
V gene: TRBV4-1
J gene: TRBJ2-1
D gene: TRBD2
clone size: -

CDR3 DNA: TGCGCCAGCAGCTACACCGGGACAGGGAGAGGTGAGCAGTTCTTC
CDR3 protein: CASSYTGTGRGEQFF
V gene: TRBV4-1
J gene: TRBJ2-1
D gene: TRBD1
clone size: -